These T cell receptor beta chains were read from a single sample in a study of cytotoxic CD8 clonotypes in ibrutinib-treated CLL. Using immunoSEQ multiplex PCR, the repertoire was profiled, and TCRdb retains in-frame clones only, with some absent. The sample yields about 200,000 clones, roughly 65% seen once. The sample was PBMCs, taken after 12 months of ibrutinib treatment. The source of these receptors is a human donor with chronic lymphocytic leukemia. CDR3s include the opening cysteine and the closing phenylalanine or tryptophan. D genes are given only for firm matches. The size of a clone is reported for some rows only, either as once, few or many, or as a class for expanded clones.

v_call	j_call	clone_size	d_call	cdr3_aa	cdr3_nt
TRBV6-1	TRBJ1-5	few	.	CASKDRQPQHF	TGTGCCAGCAAAGACAGGCAGCCCCAGCATTTT
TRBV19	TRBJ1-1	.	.	CASMTISGMGNTEAFF	TGTGCCAGTATGACGATCTCGGGGATGGGGAACACTGAAGCTTTCTTT
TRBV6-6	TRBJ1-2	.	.	CASSSNYGYTF	TGTGCCAGCAGCAGCAACTATGGCTACACCTTC
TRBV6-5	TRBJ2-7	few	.	CASSYGRPYEQYF	TGTGCCAGCAGTTACGGGCGGCCCTACGAGCAGTACTTC
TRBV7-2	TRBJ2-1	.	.	CASSLDGGLYNEQFF	TGTGCCAGCAGCTTAGATGGAGGGCTTTACAATGAGCAGTTCTTC
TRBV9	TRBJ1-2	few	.	CASSPTWDGGYGYTF	TGTGCCAGCAGCCCGACCTGGGACGGAGGCTATGGCTACACCTTC
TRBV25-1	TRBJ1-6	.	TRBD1	CASSTLTGGNSPLHF	TGTGCCAGCAGCACTCTGACAGGGGGGAATTCACCCCTCCACTTT
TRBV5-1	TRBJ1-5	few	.	CASSFEGLNNQPQHF	TGCGCCAGCAGCTTCGAAGGGCTGAATAATCAGCCCCAGCATTTT
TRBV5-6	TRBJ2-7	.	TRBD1	CASSLWDRGLYEQYF	TGTGCCAGCAGCTTGTGGGACAGGGGGCTCTACGAGCAGTACTTC
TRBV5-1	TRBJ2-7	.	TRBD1	CASSPTGAYEQYF	TGCGCCAGCAGCCCTACAGGGGCCTACGAGCAGTACTTC
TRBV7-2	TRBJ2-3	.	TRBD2	CASSLDLNGGLAGVGTQYF	TGTGCCAGCAGCTTAGACCTTAATGGCGGACTAGCGGGAGTAGGGACGCAGTATTTT
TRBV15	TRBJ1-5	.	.	CATSRDLLQYNQPQHF	TGTGCCACCAGCAGAGATCTCTTGCAGTACAATCAGCCCCAGCATTTT
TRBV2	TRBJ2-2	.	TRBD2	CASRASGGAITGELFF	TGTGCCAGCAGGGCCAGCGGGGGGGCCATCACCGGGGAGCTGTTTTTT
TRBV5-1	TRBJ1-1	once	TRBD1	CASSLYDRGLPEAFF	TGCGCCAGCAGCTTGTATGACAGGGGGTTGCCTGAAGCTTTCTTT
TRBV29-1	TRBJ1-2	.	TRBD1	CSVEDIADRVVGGYGYTF	TGCAGCGTTGAAGATATAGCGGACAGGGTAGTTGGTGGCTATGGCTACACCTTC
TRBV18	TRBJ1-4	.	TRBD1	CASSLGQGEEKLFF	TGTGCCAGCTCACTAGGACAGGGGGAAGAAAAACTGTTTTTT
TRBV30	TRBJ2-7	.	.	CAWSQGLHREQYF	TGTGCCTGGAGTCAGGGGTTGCACCGCGAGCAGTACTTC
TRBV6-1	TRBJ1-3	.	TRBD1	CATGQGAVGNTIYF	TGTGCCACCGGACAGGGGGCGGTTGGAAACACCATATATTTT
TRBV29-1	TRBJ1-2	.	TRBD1	CSVEESRQGVDYGYTF	TGCAGCGTTGAAGAGTCAAGGCAGGGGGTGGACTATGGCTACACCTTC
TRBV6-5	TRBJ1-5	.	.	CASRSGQGNQPQHF	TGTGCCAGCAGGTCCGGCCAGGGCAATCAGCCCCAGCATTTT
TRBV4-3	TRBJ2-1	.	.	CASSQDGAGGTYNEQFF	TGCGCCAGCAGCCAAGATGGAGCTGGCGGTACCTACAATGAGCAGTTCTTC
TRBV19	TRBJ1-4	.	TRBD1	CASSTGGAGNEKLFF	TGTGCCAGTAGCACAGGGGGCGCGGGTAATGAAAAACTGTTTTTT
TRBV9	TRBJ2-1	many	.	CASSLSRGGDEQFF	TGTGCCAGCAGCTTGAGCAGGGGGGGCGATGAGCAGTTCTTC
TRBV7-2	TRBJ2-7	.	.	CASSPNTYEQYF	TGTGCCAGCAGCCCCAATACCTACGAGCAGTACTTC
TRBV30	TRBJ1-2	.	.	CAWKRHDPIFGYTF	TGTGCCTGGAAACGTCACGACCCGATATTTGGCTACACCTTC
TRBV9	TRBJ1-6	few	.	CASSTTGSSYNSPLHF	TGTGCCAGCAGCACTACAGGTAGCTCCTATAATTCACCCCTCCACTTT
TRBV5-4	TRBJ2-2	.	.	CASSLGQGGTGELFF	TGTGCCAGCAGCTTGGGCCAGGGGGGCACCGGGGAGCTGTTTTTT
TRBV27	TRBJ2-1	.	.	CASSTRTVDNEQFF	TGTGCCAGCAGTACTCGGACAGTAGACAATGAGCAGTTCTTC
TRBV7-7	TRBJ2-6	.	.	CASSKTTEGAGANVLTF	TGTGCTAGCAGCAAAACAACAGAGGGGGCTGGGGCCAACGTCCTGACTTTC
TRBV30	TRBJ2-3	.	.	CAWITGDTQYF	TGTGCCTGGATTACAGGGGATACGCAGTATTTT
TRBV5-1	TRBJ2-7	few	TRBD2	CASSLEISGTAYEQYF	TGCGCCAGCAGCTTGGAGATTAGCGGGACCGCTTACGAGCAGTACTTC
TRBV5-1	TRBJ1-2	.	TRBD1	CASSLGTGRLFDGYTF	TGCGCCAGCAGCTTGGGGACAGGCCGCTTGTTCGATGGCTACACCTTC
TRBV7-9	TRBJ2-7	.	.	CASSLTGGSYEQYF	TGTGCCAGCAGCTTGACAGGCGGATCCTACGAGCAGTACTTC
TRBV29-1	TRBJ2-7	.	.	CSVPGKGTGEQYF	TGCAGCGTCCCGGGGAAGGGAACGGGCGAGCAGTACTTC